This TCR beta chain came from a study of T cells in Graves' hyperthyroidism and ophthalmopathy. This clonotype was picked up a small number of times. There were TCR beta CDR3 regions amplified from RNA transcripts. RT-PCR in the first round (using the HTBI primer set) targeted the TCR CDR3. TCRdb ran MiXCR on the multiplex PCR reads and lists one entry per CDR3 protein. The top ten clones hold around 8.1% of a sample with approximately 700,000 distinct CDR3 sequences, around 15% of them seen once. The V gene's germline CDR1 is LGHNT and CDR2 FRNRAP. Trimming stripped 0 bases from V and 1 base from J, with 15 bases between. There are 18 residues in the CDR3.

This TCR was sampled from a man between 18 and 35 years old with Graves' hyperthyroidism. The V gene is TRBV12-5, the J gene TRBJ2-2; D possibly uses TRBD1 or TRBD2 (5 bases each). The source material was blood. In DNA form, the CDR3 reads TGTGCTAGTGGTTTGGTACCCACCGGGGCGGAGAACACCGGGGAGCTGTTTTTT. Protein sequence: CASGLVPTGAENTGELFF.